This T cell receptor (beta chain) came from a study of cytotoxic CD8 clonotypes in ibrutinib-treated CLL (dated by TCRdb to the early 2020s). Some background on the complete study: The cohort was composed of ten to eleven relapsed/refractory and around 14 treatment-naive patients; IGHV unmutated status was identified in some 17 patients. Partial responses were observed in about 24 patients and complete responses in 2; after a median follow-up of 68 months, remission was maintained in approximately 14 patients and progression was observed in approximately twelve. The response samples were drawn at a median of 12 months into treatment, with a range of about 6 to 36 months. On average, each sample yielded roughly 260,000 productive templates and roughly 95,000 productive rearrangements. Longitudinal samples were obtainable from about 30% of the roughly 90 participants in the trial. Cryopreserved peripheral blood mononuclear cells were collected before treatment, at response, and at either disease progression or sustained remission. Patients were still on ibrutinib when every remission and progressive disease sample was collected.

The time point label here, explained by the study, means: around 25 months on ibrutinib. For TCR beta library preparation, 1.5 to 2.5 micrograms of genomic DNA were extracted from the cryopreserved PBMCs. High-throughput TCR beta sequencing was performed on longitudinal blood samples from CLL patients receiving ibrutinib monotherapy. The patients were enrolled in a single-center, open-label phase 2 trial of ibrutinib monotherapy. The paper's findings and limits, for the study overall: Sampling times were not matched between sustained-remission and progressing patients, and lymph node repertoires were not studied. Public clonotypes were rare and either contracted or stayed stable during treatment, and the rise in clonality at ibrutinib response reflected the expansion of private clonotypes. An increase in clonality was observed at ibrutinib response, with clonality remaining stable during sustained remission and falling back toward baseline at progression. At baseline, clonality was higher than in age-matched healthy donors and showed a strong correlation with circulating CD8+ T-cell counts.

On a MiSeq, deep resolution sequencing aimed for a depth between 1 in 1 million and 1 in 200,000 T cells, with each clonotype covered around 10x on average. The immunoSEQ hsTCRB Kit was used to generate the TCR beta libraries. As for the original processing: The data were analyzed with ImmunoSEQ Analyzer and ImmunoSEQ Data Assistant, and V, D and J gene assignments followed IMGT definitions. Clonality, which ranges from 0 to 1, was calculated as one minus the normalized Shannon entropy of productive rearrangement frequencies. Only overrepresented clonotypes making up at least 0.05% of each patient's repertoire were included in the public clonotype analysis. About a dozen age-matched healthy donor repertoires from immuneACCESS were used as controls for clonality. Entries here come from immuneACCESS through TCRdb and include only in-frame sequences with V and J called. Some clones fail to appear in such tables; in the studies checked, an unresolved V gene covers under half of the shortfall, and the cause of the remainder is unknown. That table gives V, J and clone size, and the DNA gave D and trimming. This sample has over 150,000 clones in its table, and over 55% of those were observed once. Jointly, the top ten make up around 15% of the sample.

The CDR3, cysteine through phenylalanine, is 16 amino acids long. Left in the record is the CDR3 DNA by itself, 48 bases read in frame from the first base. Reading the germline V gene gives CDR1 SGHRS and CDR2 YFSETQ. The germline ends are 23 bases apart after V is trimmed by 5 bases and J by 5 bases. With regard to this clone: There is no known antigen for this receptor. Qualities for individual bases were not recorded, and no much larger clone is one base off.

The TCR sequence derives from a human donor with chronic lymphocytic leukemia. The rearranged chain carries TRBV5-1 and TRBJ2-7; TRBD2 is a possible D gene, resting on 6 matching bases. This specimen consisted of PBMCs, obtained after 24 months of ibrutinib treatment. The sequenced DNA is TGCGCCAGCAGTGAGGTCGGGCGGGGCCTAAGGGACGAGCAGTACTTC. Its product reads: CASSEVGRGLRDEQYF.